A single sample gave rise to the 17 T cell receptor beta chains below, sequenced in a study of brain T cells in children with intractable seizures (dated by TCRdb to the early 2020s). This sample's time point label indicates: resected brain tissue, or blood drawn just prior to surgery. The surgery cases with the highest brain T cell transcript signatures were chosen for TCR beta chain sequencing of brain tissue, and also of blood when blood was available. Libraries were prepared through the immunoSEQ multiplex PCR assay. Imported from immuneACCESS, the table was reduced by TCRdb to in-frame sequences with V and J called. These copies leave out some clones; in studies compared against another copy, an unresolved V gene accounts for under half, and the cause of the remainder is not known. The sample records 5,000 or so clones, 92% of which are singletons. Of the sample, roughly 1.8% is held by the ten largest clones.

This specimen consisted of resected brain tissue, obtained at surgery. These receptors originate from a boy under two years old with focal cortical dysplasia and intractable seizures.

V usage is TRBV29-1 and J usage is TRBJ2-5; 11 positions agree with TRBD1. CDR1 and CDR2 from the germline V gene are SQVTM and ANQGSEA. The CDR3 length is 17 residues. The junction had 11 bases not matched to a gene; V was cut back by 0 bases and J by 5 bases. The CDR3 sequence is CSVEEGRGTGGQETQYF. The DNA for the CDR3 is TGCAGCGTTGAAGAAGGGCGTGGGACAGGGGGGCAGGAGACCCAGTACTTC.

This clone was detected a few times. The gene calls are TRBV13 and TRBJ1-6; no clear D gene. V was cut by 0 bases and J by 9 bases, with 6 bases left in between. The germline gives CDR1 PRHDT, CDR2 FYEKMQ (reference sequence). The CDR3 extends over 13 amino acids. As DNA, the CDR3 is TGTGCCAGCAGCTTAGGCCGGAGTTCACCCCTCCACTTT. Its protein is CASSLGRSSPLHF.

CDR3 DNA sequence: TGTGCCAGCAGCCCCCCCTCGGGGACAGGGAATGAAAAACTGTTTTTT. Its translation is CASSPPSGTGNEKLFF. This chain connects TRBV7-2 to TRBJ1-4; 9 positions agree with TRBD1. CDR1 is SGHTA, CDR2 FQGNSA, per germline. This CDR3 has 16 residues. J was trimmed by 5 bases and V by 5 bases; bases with no gene match: 9.

The rearrangement joins TRBV3-1 (or the pseudogene TRBV3-2) to TRBJ2-3; 7 bases line up with TRBD1. The CDR3 spans 15 residues. V lost 8 bases and J lost 8; bases outside the gene matches: 16. CDR1 and CDR2 (germline): LGHDT, YNNKEL (reference sequence). The CDR3 region is CASAGTAPIGGTQYF. The CDR3 DNA sequence: TGTGCCAGCGCAGGGACAGCACCTATAGGCGGTACGCAGTATTTT.

V usage is TRBV4-3 and J usage is TRBJ2-1, with D hard to call. The CDR3 contains 17 residues. Deletions cut 4 bases from V and 6 bases from J, with 22 bases between. Germline CDR1 LGHNA, CDR2 YSLEER. The CDR3 DNA reads TGCGCCAGCAGCCGACGAGTGGGCCCAACAATAACCAATGAGCAGTTCTTC. Translated: CASSRRVGPTITNEQFF.

The V gene is TRBV27, the J gene TRBJ2-2; no definite D call. V shed 3 bases and J shed 5 bases, with 10 bases lying between them. The germline gives CDR1 MNHEY, CDR2 SMNVEV (reference sequence). CDR3 length: 14 amino acids. DNA for the CDR3: TGTGCCAGCAGTTTTATACCGAGGACCGGGGAGCTGTTTTTT. It codes for CASSFIPRTGELFF.

The rearrangement joins TRBV10-2 to TRBJ1-3, with D hard to call. The CDR3 has 14 amino acids. V was clipped by 5 bases and J by 4 bases, with 12 bases between them. Germline V gene data show CDR1 as WSHSY and CDR2 as SAAADI. The CDR3 reads CASSPVSSGNTIYF. The CDR3 bases are TGCGCCAGCAGTCCGGTATCATCGGGAAACACCATATATTTT.

The J gene is TRBJ1-2, the V gene TRBV6-5; D perhaps matches TRBD1 (6 bases). The CDR3 extends over 14 amino acids. The V and J ends lost 7 bases and 4 bases respectively, with 16 bases between them. Germline loops: CDR1 MNHEY, CDR2 SVGAGI. CDR3 coding DNA: TGTGCCAGCACGAGGGGGGACTTCGGCTATGGCTACACCTTC. It is translated as CASTRGDFGYGYTF.

V and J are TRBV3-1 (or the pseudogene TRBV3-2) and TRBJ2-5, with D possibly being TRBD1 or TRBD2 (5 bases each). The CDR3 has 14 residues. Germline V gene sequence: CDR1 LGHDT, CDR2 YNNKEL (reference sequence). V lost 1 base and J lost 2, with 8 bases in between. CDR3 nucleotide sequence: TGTGCCAGCAGCCAAGGGGGGTTTCAAGAGACCCAGTACTTC. This translates into CASSQGGFQETQYF.

The CDR3 region is CATLAGGLDTQYF. CDR3 DNA: TGTGCCACCTTAGCGGGGGGATTAGATACGCAGTATTTT. The chain recombines TRBV5-3 with TRBJ2-3; 10 bases map to TRBD2. TRBV5-3 is treated as an ORF (open reading frame) with a function not yet certain. Trimming took 9 bases from V and 5 from J; bases not matched to a gene: 6. The CDR3 contains 13 residues.

This clone was seen a handful of times. The chain couples TRBV25-1 to TRBJ1-2; D remains unclear. CDR1 and CDR2 from the germline V gene are MGHDK and SYGVNS. Trimming left V 5 bases short and J 2 bases short, with 3 bases between. The CDR3 totals 11 residues. In DNA form, the CDR3 reads TGTGCCAGCAGTACGAACTATGGCTACACCTTC. Its translation: CASSTNYGYTF.

The CDR3 nucleotides are TGTGCCAGCAGTTACTCGGGTGTCAGACGTAGGGGCGGCTACACCTTC. Translation gives CASSYSGVRRRGGYTF. The gene calls are TRBV6-2 or TRBV6-3 and TRBJ1-2; D might be TRBD1 (5 bases). Germline assignment: CDR1 MNHEY and CDR2 SVGEGT. V was trimmed by 0 bases and J by 8 bases, leaving 19 bases between them. This CDR3 is built from 16 residues.

V gene TRBV19 combines with J gene TRBJ2-7; 7 bases fit TRBD1. J lost 5 bases, V lost 1 base, and 5 bases had no gene match. This CDR3 has 14 residues. Germline assignment: CDR1 LNHDA and CDR2 SQIVND (reference sequence). The DNA of the CDR3 is TGTGCCAGTAGTATAGGACAGGGCATCAACGAGCAGTACTTC. Translating it yields CASSIGQGINEQYF.

The genes are TRBV11-2 and TRBJ1-2; 7 nucleotides agree with TRBD1. The CDR3 consists of 14 residues. The V gene's germline CDR1 is SGHAT and CDR2 FQNNGV. V trimming: 3 bases; J trimming: 4 bases; junction bases outside the gene matches: 5. The CDR3 coding sequence is TGTGCCAGCAGCTTTTACCGGGACAGCTATGGCTACACCTTC. Protein sequence: CASSFYRDSYGYTF.

J is TRBJ2-3 and V is TRBV4-3; 14 nucleotides agree with TRBD2. After removal of 1 base from V and 6 bases from J, the junction contained 3 bases not matched to a gene. The germline V gene encodes CDR1 LGHNA and CDR2 YSLEER. CDR3 length: 16 amino acids. The CDR3 reads CASSQGLAGGPDTQYF. CDR3 nucleotide sequence: TGCGCCAGCAGCCAAGGACTAGCGGGAGGGCCGGATACGCAGTATTTT.

The chain joins TRBV12-3 or TRBV12-4 to TRBJ1-1; D call uncertain. Deletions cut 4 bases from V and 6 bases from J, with 12 bases between. The CDR3 loop spans 13 amino acids. CDR3 loop: CASSSSIGAEAFF. CDR3 coding DNA: TGTGCCAGCAGTTCTTCCATTGGCGCTGAAGCTTTCTTT.

This rearrangement joins TRBV7-9 to TRBJ2-5; tentative D call: TRBD2 (7 bases). This CDR3 spans 14 amino acids. Trimming took 0 bases from V and 5 from J, leaving 10 bases between them. Germline V lookup: CDR1 SEHNR, CDR2 FQNEAQ (reference sequence). CDR3 region: CASSLAEGGETQYF. CDR3 sequence (DNA): TGTGCCAGCAGCTTAGCTGAGGGGGGGGAGACCCAGTACTTC. Drawing the rest from reference TRBV7-9 and TRBJ2-5, the complete variable domain is DTGVSQNPRHKITKRGQNVTFRCDPISEHNRLYWYRQTLGQGPEFLTYFQNEAQLEKSRLLSDRFSAERPKGSFSTLEIQRTEQGDSAMYLCASSLAEGGETQYFGPGTRLLVL.